The clone carrying this T cell receptor (beta chain) was picked up a small number of times. Its antigen is not identified. Thyroid ultrasound, orbital computed tomography, clinical symptoms, and serum thyroxine and TRAb underpinned diagnoses. The PBMCs were sourced from fresh peripheral blood (more than 8.5 ml). TCR beta CDR3 regions were amplified from RNA transcripts. The primer set for the first-round RT-PCR of the TCR CDR3 was HTBI. Using its own MiXCR run on the multiplex PCR reads, TCRdb lists one record per CDR3 protein. This sample carries 400,000 to 600,000 distinct CDR3 sequences, around 15% of them seen once, and the ten largest clones take around 28%. The ends lost 6 bases at V and 4 bases at J; junction bases unmatched: 9. CDR1 is MNHNS, CDR2 SASEGT, per germline. The CDR3 has 16 amino acids. The sample originates from a study of T cells in Graves' hyperthyroidism and ophthalmopathy. Broader study findings: Ophthalmopathy and stable hyperthyroidism were told apart by a 13 V-J model. Researchers found most expanded thyroid clonotypes above 0.001 in blood as well.

The gene calls are TRBV6-1 and TRBJ2-2; TRBD2 agrees at 9 bases. The sample consisted of blood. The clonotype originates from a woman in her twenties or thirties with Graves' ophthalmopathy. CDR3 sequence: CASRIVAGDSTGELFF. The DNA of the CDR3 is TGTGCCAGCAGGATTGTAGCGGGAGATAGCACCGGGGAGCTGTTTTTT.